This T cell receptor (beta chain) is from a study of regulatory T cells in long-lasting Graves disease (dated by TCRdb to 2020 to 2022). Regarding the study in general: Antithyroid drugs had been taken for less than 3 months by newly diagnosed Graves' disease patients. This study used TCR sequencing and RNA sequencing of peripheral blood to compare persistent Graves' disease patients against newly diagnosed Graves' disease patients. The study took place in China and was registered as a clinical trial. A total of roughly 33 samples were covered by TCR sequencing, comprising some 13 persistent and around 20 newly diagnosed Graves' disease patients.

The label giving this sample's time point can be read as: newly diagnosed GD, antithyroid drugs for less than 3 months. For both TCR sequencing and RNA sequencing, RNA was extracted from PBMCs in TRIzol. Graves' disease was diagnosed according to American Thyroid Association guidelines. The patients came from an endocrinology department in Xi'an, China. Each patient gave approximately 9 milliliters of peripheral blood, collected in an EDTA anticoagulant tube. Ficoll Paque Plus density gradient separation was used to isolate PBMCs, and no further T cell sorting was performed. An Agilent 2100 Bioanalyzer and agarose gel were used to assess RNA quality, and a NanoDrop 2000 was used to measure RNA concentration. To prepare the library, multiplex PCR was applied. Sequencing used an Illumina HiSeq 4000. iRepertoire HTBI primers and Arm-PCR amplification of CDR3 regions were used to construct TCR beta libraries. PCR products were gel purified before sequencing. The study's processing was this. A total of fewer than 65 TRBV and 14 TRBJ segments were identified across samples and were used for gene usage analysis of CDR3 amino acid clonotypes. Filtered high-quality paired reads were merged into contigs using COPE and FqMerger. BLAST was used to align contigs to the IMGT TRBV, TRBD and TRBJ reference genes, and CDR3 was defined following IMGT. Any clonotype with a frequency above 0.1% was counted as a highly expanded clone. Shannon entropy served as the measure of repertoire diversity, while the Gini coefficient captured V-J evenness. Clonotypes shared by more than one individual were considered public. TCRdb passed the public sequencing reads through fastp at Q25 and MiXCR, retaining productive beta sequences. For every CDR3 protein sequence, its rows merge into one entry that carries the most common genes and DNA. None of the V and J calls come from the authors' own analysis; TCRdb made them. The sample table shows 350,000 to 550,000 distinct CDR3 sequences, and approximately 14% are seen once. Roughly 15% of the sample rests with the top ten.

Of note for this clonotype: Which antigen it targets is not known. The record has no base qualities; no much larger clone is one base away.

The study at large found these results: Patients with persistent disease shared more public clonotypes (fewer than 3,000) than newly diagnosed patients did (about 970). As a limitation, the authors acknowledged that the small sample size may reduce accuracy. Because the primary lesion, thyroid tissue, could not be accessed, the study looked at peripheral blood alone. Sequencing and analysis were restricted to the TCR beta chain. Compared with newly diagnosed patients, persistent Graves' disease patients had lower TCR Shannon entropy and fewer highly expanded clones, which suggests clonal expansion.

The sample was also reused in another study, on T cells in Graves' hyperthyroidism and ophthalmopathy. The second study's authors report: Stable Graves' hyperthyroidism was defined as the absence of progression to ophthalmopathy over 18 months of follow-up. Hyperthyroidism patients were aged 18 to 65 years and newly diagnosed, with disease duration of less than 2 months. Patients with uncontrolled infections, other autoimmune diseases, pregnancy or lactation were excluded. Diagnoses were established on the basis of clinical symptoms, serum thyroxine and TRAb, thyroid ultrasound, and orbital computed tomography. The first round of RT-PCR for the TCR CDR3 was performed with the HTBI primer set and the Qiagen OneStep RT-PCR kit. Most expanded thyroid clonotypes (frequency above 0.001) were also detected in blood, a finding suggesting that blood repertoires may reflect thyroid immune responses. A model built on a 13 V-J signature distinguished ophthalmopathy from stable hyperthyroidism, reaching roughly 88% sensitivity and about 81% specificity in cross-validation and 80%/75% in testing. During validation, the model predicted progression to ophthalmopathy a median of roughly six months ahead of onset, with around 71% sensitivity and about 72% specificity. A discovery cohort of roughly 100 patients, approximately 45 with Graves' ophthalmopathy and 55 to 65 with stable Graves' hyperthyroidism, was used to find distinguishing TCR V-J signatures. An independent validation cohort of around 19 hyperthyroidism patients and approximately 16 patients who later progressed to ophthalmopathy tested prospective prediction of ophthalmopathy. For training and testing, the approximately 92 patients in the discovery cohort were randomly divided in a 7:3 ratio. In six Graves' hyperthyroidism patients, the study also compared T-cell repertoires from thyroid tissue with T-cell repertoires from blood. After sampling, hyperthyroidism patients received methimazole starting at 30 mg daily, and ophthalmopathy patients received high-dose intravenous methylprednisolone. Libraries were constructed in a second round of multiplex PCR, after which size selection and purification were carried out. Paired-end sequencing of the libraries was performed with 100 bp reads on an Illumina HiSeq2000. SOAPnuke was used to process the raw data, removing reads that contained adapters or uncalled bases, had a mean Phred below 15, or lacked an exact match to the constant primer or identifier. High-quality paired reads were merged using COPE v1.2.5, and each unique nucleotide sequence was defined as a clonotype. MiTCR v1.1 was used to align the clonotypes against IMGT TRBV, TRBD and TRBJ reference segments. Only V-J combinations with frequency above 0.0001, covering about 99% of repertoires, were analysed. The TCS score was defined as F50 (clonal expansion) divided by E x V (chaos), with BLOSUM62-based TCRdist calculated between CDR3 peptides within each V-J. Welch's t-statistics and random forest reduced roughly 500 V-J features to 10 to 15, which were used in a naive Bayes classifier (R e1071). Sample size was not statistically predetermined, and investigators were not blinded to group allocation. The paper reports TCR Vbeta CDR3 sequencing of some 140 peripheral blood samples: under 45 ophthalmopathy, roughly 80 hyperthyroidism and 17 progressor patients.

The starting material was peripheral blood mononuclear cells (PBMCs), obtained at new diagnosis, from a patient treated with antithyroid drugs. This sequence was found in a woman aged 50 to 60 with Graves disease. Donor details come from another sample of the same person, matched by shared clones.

The nucleotide sequence is TGTGCCAGCAGTCACCCGGGACAAAATCGGGGTGGCTACACCTTC. Its amino acids are CASSHPGQNRGGYTF. The sequence joins TRBV28 to TRBJ1-2, and possibly TRBD1, on 6 matching bases. The CDR3 runs 15 residues from the cysteine to the phenylalanine. Only the CDR3 portion is preserved as DNA: 45 bases, with reading frame beginning at the first base. CDR1 MDHEN and CDR2 SYDVKM are derived from the germline V gene. V lost 5 bases and J lost 7 bases; the stretch between them is 20 bases long.